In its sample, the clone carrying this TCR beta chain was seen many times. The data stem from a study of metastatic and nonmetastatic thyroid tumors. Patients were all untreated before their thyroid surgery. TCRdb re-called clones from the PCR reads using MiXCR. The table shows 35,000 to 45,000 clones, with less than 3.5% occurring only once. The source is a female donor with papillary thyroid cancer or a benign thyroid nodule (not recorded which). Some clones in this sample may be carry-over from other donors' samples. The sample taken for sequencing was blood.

In nucleotides, the CDR3 is TGTGCCAGTAGTATACCCCCCCGGGGGACCGGCGAGCAGTACTTC. This encodes CASSIPPRGTGEQYF. This chain connects TRBV19 to TRBJ2-7, with D perhaps TRBD2 (6 bases). The CDR3 covers 15 residues. Trimming removed 2 bases at V and 6 bases at J, with 17 bases between. Germline assignment: CDR1 LNHDA and CDR2 SQIVND (reference sequence).